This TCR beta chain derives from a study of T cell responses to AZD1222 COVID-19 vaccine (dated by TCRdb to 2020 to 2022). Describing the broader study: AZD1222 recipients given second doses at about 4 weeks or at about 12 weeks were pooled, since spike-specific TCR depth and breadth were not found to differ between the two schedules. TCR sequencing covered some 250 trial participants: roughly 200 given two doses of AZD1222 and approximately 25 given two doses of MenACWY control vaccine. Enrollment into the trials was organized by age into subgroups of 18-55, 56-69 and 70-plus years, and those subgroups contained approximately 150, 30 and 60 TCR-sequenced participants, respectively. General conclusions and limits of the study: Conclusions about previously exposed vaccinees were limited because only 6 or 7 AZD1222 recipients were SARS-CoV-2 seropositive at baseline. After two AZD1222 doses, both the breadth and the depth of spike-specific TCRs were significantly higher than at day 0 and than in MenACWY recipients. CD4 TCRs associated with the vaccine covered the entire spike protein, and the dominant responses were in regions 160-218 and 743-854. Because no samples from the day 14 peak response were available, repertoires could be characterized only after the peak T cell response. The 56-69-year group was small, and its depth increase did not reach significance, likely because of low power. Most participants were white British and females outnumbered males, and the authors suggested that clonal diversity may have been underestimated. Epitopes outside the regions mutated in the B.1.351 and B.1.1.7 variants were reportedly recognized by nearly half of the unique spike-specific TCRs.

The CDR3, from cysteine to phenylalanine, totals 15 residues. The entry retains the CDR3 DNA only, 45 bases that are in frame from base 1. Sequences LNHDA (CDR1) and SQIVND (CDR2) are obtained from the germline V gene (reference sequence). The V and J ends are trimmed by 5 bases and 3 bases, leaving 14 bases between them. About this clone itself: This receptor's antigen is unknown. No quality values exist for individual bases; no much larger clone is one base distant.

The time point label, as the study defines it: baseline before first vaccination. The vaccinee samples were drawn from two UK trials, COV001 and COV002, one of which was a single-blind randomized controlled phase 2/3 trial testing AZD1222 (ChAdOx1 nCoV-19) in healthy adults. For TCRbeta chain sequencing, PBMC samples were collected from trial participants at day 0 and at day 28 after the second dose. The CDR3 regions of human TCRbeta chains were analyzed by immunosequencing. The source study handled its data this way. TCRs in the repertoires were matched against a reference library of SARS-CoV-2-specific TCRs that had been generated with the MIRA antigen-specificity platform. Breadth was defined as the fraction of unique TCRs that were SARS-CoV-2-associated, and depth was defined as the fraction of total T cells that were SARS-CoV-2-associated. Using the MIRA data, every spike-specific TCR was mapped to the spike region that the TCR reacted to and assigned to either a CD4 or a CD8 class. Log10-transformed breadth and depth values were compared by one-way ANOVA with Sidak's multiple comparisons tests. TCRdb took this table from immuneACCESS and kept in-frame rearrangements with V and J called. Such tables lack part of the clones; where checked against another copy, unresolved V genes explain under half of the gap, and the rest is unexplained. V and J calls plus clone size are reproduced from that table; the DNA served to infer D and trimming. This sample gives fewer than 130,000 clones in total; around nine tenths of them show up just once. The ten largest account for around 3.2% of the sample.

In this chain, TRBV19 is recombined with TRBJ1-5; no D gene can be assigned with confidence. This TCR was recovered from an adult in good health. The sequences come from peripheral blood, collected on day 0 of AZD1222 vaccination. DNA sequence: TGTGCCAGTAGTTTACAGACCCAGACCAATCAGCCCCAGCATTTT. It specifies CASSLQTQTNQPQHF.